A selection of T cell receptor beta chains follows, all from one sample in a study of CD8 T cells in ankylosing spondylitis. TCRdb recomputed calls from the 5' RACE reads with MiXCR, one row per CDR3 protein. Seen here are about 250,000 distinct CDR3 sequences, about 30% observed once, and the top ten hold 4% to 5%. The sequencing sample was made of blood, either unsorted or a sorted T cell fraction (not recorded which). Receptors were obtained from a male donor with ankylosing spondylitis or in good health (not recorded which). Both conserved end residues are part of each CDR3. The D gene is left open where the match is weak. The size entry is marked missing in some rows and otherwise reads once, few, many or a size class.

clone_size j_call d_call v_call cdr3_nt cdr3_aa
- TRBJ2-5 - TRBV10-3 TGTGCCATCAGTGAGTCGTGGGAGACCCAGTACTTC CAISESWETQYF
few TRBJ1-2 - TRBV10-3 TGTGCCATCAGGGACAGCAACTATGGCTACACCTTC CAIRDSNYGYTF
few TRBJ2-2 - TRBV12-3/TRBV12-4 TGTGCCAGCAGTCCGGGGCTCACCGGGGAGCTGTTTTTT CASSPGLTGELFF
- TRBJ2-7 - TRBV7-8 TGTGCCAGCAGCCTCGGGACCGACCATTCGCAGTACTTC CASSLGTDHSQYF
few TRBJ1-2 - TRBV5-1 TGCGCCAGCAGGGGGGAGTTGGTGTATGGCTACACCTTC CASRGELVYGYTF
- TRBJ2-5 - TRBV28 TGTGCCAGCAGCCTTATTCCCCTTTCGGGCAGAGAGGTTCAAGAGACCCAGTACTTC CASSLIPLSGREVQETQYF
- TRBJ2-3 - TRBV12-3/TRBV12-4 TGTGCCAGCAGTTTTCTTCCAGATACGCAGTATTTT CASSFLPDTQYF
- TRBJ1-1 - TRBV7-8 TGTGCCAGCAGCTTAGGCGTATGGGCAGGGCGGGACACTGAAGCTTTCTTT CASSLGVWAGRDTEAFF
few TRBJ1-2 - TRBV7-9 TGTGCCAGCCGCGACAGTTCTAACTATGGCTACACCTTC CASRDSSNYGYTF
- TRBJ2-3 - TRBV20-1 TGCAGTGCCGCGGTTTGGGCCAGCACAGATACGCAGTATTTT CSAAVWASTDTQYF
few TRBJ2-2 TRBD2 TRBV5-1 TGCGCCAGCACTCGGACTAGCGTTCTCACCGGGGAGCTGTTTTTT CASTRTSVLTGELFF
few TRBJ2-4 - TRBV9 TGTGCCAGCAGCGTATTCCCGGGCGAGAGCATTCAGTACTTC CASSVFPGESIQYF
- TRBJ2-3 - TRBV29-1 TGCAGCGTTGTTGGGGCGGGGAACACAGATACGCAGTATTTT CSVVGAGNTDTQYF
- TRBJ1-6 TRBD1 TRBV20-1 TGCAGTGCTAGAGACTCAGGGGGCTGGGATTCACCCCTCCACTTT CSARDSGGWDSPLHF
- TRBJ1-4 - TRBV28 TGTGCCAGCAGCACCCCACAGGGAACTAATGAAAAACTGTTTTTT CASSTPQGTNEKLFF
many TRBJ2-7 - TRBV29-1 TGCAGCGTTGAAGGGTCGGAGCCACACATCGGGCAGTACTTC CSVEGSEPHIGQYF
few TRBJ2-1 - TRBV6-2/TRBV6-3 TGTGCCAGCAGTTATGACCTCTTGGAGCAGTTCTTC CASSYDLLEQFF
- TRBJ2-5 TRBD2 TRBV5-1 TGCGCCAGCAGCGTTGGAGCGGGGCAAGAGACCCAGTACTTC CASSVGAGQETQYF
- TRBJ2-7 - TRBV28 TGTGCCAGCAGCCCCGACGGAAAATACGAGCAGTACTTC CASSPDGKYEQYF
few TRBJ2-7 - TRBV20-1 TGCAGTGCCCCGAGCCTGGCAGACTCATTTTACGAGCAGTACTTC CSAPSLADSFYEQYF
few TRBJ2-2 - TRBV18 TGTGCCAGCTCACCTTCAACCTCAGGGGCCGGGGAGCTGTTTTTT CASSPSTSGAGELFF
once TRBJ2-5 TRBD2 TRBV5-1 TGCGCCAGCAGCTTGGCGGGGGGGCCAACGGAGACCCAGTACTTC CASSLAGGPTETQYF
- TRBJ2-2 TRBD1 TRBV4-1 TGCGCCAGCAGCCAAAATAATGCAGGGGGCCTGGGCACCGGGGAGCTGTTTTTT CASSQNNAGGLGTGELFF
few TRBJ1-6 - TRBV20-1 TGCAGTGCTAGAGGGACGGGCAATTCACCCCTCCACTTT CSARGTGNSPLHF
- TRBJ2-7 - TRBV7-8 TGTGCCAGCAGCTTAATGGCGGGGTTTTCCTACGAGCAGTACTTC CASSLMAGFSYEQYF
many TRBJ2-7 - TRBV20-1 TGCAGTGCTAGAGATCGAGGACTCCATGCCTACGAGCAGTACTTC CSARDRGLHAYEQYF
few TRBJ2-2 TRBD2 TRBV20-1 TGCAGTGCTAGGGGCGGGGGGAAGACCGGGGAGCTGTTTTTT CSARGGGKTGELFF
- TRBJ2-1 - TRBV5-1 TGCGCCAGCAGCTACGGGACCTACAATGAGCAGTTCTTC CASSYGTYNEQFF
- TRBJ1-2 - TRBV7-8 TGTGCCAGCAGCCCCGCGGGGGGATTCCGCGGCTACACCTTC CASSPAGGFRGYTF
- TRBJ2-5 - TRBV4-2 TGTGCCAGCAGCCCCCAGAGGGGGGCTTTACAAGAGACCCAGTACTTC CASSPQRGALQETQYF
many TRBJ2-3 - TRBV6-1 TGTGCCAGCAGCCGGTCCCCTAGCGAAGATACGCAGTATTTT CASSRSPSEDTQYF
- TRBJ2-2 - TRBV30 TGTGCCTGGAGTGAGATTCAGATCGGGGAGCTGTTTTTT CAWSEIQIGELFF
- TRBJ2-5 TRBD2 TRBV12-3/TRBV12-4 TGTGCCAGCAGACCTAGCGGGGGGGCGGGGGAAGAGACCCAGTACTTC CASRPSGGAGEETQYF
- TRBJ1-2 - TRBV12-3/TRBV12-4 TGTGCCAGCAGCCCCTCACGGGGGGAGATCTATGGCTACACCTTC CASSPSRGEIYGYTF
- TRBJ1-1 - TRBV6-5 TGTGCCAGCAGTTACTCTCGGGCCACTGAAGCTTTCTTT CASSYSRATEAFF
few TRBJ2-7 - TRBV20-1 TGCAGTGCTAGAGATGCGGGGCCATTATCACTCTACGAGCAGTACTTC CSARDAGPLSLYEQYF
few TRBJ1-2 - TRBV7-9 TGTGCCAGCAGCTTACTGGGGATTAACTATGGCTACACCTTC CASSLLGINYGYTF
few TRBJ2-2 - TRBV4-1 TGCGCCAGCAGCCATCCCTACGGGGCTTCGACGTCCACCGGGGAGCTGTTTTTT CASSHPYGASTSTGELFF
many TRBJ1-2 TRBD1 TRBV6-5 TGTGCCAGCAGTTACTTGGACAGGCTATCCTATGGCTACACCTTC CASSYLDRLSYGYTF
once TRBJ2-1 TRBD1 TRBV4-1 TGCGCCAGCAGCCAAGATAGCACAGGGGTGGGTACCTACAATGAGCAGTTCTTC CASSQDSTGVGTYNEQFF
few TRBJ1-2 - TRBV29-1 TGCAGCGTTGACGAGGGTAGCTATGGCTACACCTTC CSVDEGSYGYTF
few TRBJ2-1 TRBD1 TRBV11-3 TGTGCCAGCAGCCCACCCGGGACAGACAATGAGCAGTTCTTC CASSPPGTDNEQFF